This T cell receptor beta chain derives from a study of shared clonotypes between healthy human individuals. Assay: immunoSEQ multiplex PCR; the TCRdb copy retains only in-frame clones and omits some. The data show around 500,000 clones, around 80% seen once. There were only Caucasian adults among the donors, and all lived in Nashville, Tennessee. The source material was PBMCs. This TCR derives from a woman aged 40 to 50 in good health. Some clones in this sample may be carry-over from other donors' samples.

The CDR3 DNA is TGCGCCAGCAGCTTAGGACCCGGGACTAGCGGGAGTCTATGGTTCTTC. Protein: CASSLGPGTSGSLWFF. The rearrangement links TRBV5-1 to TRBJ2-1; 14 nucleotides align to TRBD2. V gave up 2 bases and J gave up 15 bases; unmatched junction bases: 13. From germline, CDR1 is SGHRS and CDR2 YFSETQ. This CDR3 is built from 16 residues.